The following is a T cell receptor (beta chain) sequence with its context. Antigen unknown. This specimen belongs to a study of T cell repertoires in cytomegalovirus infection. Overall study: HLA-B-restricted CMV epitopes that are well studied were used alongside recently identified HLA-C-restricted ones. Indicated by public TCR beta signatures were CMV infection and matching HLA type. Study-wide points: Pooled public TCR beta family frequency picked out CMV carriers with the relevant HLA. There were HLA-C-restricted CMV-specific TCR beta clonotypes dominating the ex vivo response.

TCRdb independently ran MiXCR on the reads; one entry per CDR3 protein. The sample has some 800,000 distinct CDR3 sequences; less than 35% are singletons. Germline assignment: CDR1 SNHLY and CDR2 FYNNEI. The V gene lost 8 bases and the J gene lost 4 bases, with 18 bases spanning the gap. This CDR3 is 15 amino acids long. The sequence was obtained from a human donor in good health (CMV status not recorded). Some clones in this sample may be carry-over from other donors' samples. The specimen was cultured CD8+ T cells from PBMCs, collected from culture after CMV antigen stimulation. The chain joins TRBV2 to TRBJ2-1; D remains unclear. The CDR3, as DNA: TGTGCCAGCTGTCACCGTTCTGAGGCGTACAATGAGCAGTTCTTC. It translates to CASCHRSEAYNEQFF.